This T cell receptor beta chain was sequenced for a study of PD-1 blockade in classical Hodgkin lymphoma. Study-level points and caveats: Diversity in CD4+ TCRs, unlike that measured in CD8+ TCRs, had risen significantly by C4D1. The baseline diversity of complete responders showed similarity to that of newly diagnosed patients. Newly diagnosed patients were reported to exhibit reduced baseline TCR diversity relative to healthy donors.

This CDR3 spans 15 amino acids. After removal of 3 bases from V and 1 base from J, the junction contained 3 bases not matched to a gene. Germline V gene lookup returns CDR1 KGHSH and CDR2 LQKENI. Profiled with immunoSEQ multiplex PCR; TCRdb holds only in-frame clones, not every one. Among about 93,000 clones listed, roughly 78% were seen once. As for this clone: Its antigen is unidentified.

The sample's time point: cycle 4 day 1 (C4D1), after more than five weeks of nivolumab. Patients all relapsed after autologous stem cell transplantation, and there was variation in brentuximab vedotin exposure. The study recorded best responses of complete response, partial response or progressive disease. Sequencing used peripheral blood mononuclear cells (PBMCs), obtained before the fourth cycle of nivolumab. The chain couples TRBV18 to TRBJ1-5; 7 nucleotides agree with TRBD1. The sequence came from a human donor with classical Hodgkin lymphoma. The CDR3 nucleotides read TGTGCCAGCTCACCCGGGACAGTGAGCAATCAGCCCCAGCATTTT. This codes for CASSPGTVSNQPQHF.